Presented here are 32 T cell receptor beta chains from one specimen sequenced in a study of preoperative IRX-2 immunotherapy in early breast cancer. Specified treatment: preoperative locoregional IRX-2 cytokine immunotherapy. TCRdb keeps only in-frame clones here, not all; method: immunoSEQ multiplex PCR. The sample lists 20,000 to 30,000 clones, around 80% occurring once. The sequencing used lymph node tissue, collected after IRX-2 immunotherapy. These receptors were taken from a human donor with breast cancer.

The chain combines TRBV28 with TRBJ1-5; 8 bases match TRBD1. There are 15 residues in the CDR3. Germline V gene sequence: CDR1 MDHEN, CDR2 SYDVKM. J was trimmed by 4 bases and V by 6 bases; bases with no gene match: 8. The CDR3 spells CASRAGQETNQPQHF. Here the CDR3 DNA reads TGTGCCAGCAGGGCGGGACAGGAGACTAATCAGCCCCAGCATTTT.

This rearrangement joins TRBV5-1 to TRBJ1-4; the D gene is possibly TRBD1 (6 bases). V was clipped by 1 base and J by 3 bases, with 10 bases between them. The germline gives CDR1 SGHRS, CDR2 YFSETQ. The CDR3 contains 15 residues. CDR3 loop: CASSLNPGANEKLFF. The CDR3 DNA follows: TGCGCCAGCAGCTTGAATCCAGGGGCTAATGAAAAACTGTTTTTT. Using reference TRBV5-1 and TRBJ1-4 for the parts outside the CDR3, the full variable domain is KAGVTQTPRYLIKTRGQQVTLSCSPISGHRSVSWYQQTPGQGLQFLFEYFSETQRNKGNFPGRFSGRQFSNSRSEMNVSTLELGDSALYLCASSLNPGANEKLFFGSGTQLSVL.

The chain couples TRBV7-8 to TRBJ2-3; perhaps TRBD2 as D (5 bases). CDR3 size: 14 residues. Germline loops: CDR1 SGHVS, CDR2 FQNEAQ. Trimming took off 3 bases at V and 6 bases at J, with 13 bases between the two ends. The CDR3 DNA sequence: TGTGCCAGCAGCTTGGAAGGGAGATGGGATACGCAGTATTTT. It translates to CASSLEGRWDTQYF.

The chain couples TRBV5-1 to TRBJ2-1; D possibly matches TRBD1 or TRBD2 (5 bases each). There are 15 residues in the CDR3. CDR1 and CDR2 (germline): SGHRS, YFSETQ. The V end was cut by 0 bases, the J end by 8 bases, with 15 bases between. CDR3 in DNA: TGCGCCAGCAGCTTGGTGGGCAGGGTGCGGGATGAGCAGTTCTTC. Amino acid sequence: CASSLVGRVRDEQFF.

This clone has more than one count but fewer than ten. The chain uses TRBV6-8 and TRBJ2-7; the D is unclear. The germline V gene has CDR1 MNHGY and CDR2 SAAAGT. The CDR3 sequence is 12 residues long. Trimming shortened V by 2 bases and J by 3 bases, and 5 bases separated the two germline ends. The CDR3 DNA follows: TGTGCCAGCAGTTACCCTCACTACGAGCAGTACTTC. Amino acid sequence: CASSYPHYEQYF.

The chain uses TRBV28 and TRBJ2-1, with D maybe TRBD1 (6 bases). The V end lost 2 bases, the J end lost 8 bases, and 10 bases lay between the germline ends. Germline-derived CDR1 and CDR2 are MDHEN and SYDVKM. The CDR3 sequence is 13 residues long. The chain's CDR3 is CASSLQGLDEQFF. CDR3 DNA sequence: TGTGCCAGCAGTTTACAGGGGTTAGATGAGCAGTTCTTC.

This clone has only one observation. J is TRBJ1-5 and V is TRBV2; a possible D gene is TRBD1 (6 bases). The CDR3 has 15 amino acids. The V end was cut by 7 bases, the J end by 4 bases, with 17 bases between. The germline CDR1 and CDR2 sequences are SNHLY and FYNNEI. The CDR3: CASNPQGGENQPQHF. The CDR3 coding sequence is TGTGCCAGCAATCCTCAAGGGGGAGAAAATCAGCCCCAGCATTTT. Full variable domain (remainder filled in from reference TRBV2 and TRBJ1-5): EPEVTQTPSHQVTQMGQEVILRCVPISNHLYFYWYRQILGQKVEFLVSFYNNEISEKSEIFDDQFSVERPDGSNFTLKIRSTKLEDSAMYFCASNPQGGENQPQHFGDGTRLSIL.

V gene TRBV5-1 combines with J gene TRBJ1-1, with D possibly matching TRBD1 (5 bases). Trimming cost V 0 bases and J 4 bases, with 13 bases left between them. Per the germline V gene, CDR1 is SGHRS and CDR2 is YFSETQ. The CDR3 runs 15 residues. CDR3 bases: TGCGCCAGCAGCTTGGCCTATTCGGGGACCACTGAAGCTTTCTTT. It encodes CASSLAYSGTTEAFF.

This clone appeared a few times. Here the CDR3 reads CASSYRDSTNYGYTF. In DNA, the CDR3 is TGTGCCAGCAGTTACCGGGACAGTACTAACTATGGCTACACCTTC. This chain joins TRBV6-8 and TRBJ1-2; 7 bases are shared with TRBD1. Germline V gene lookup returns CDR1 MNHGY and CDR2 SAAAGT. The CDR3 has 15 amino acids. After removal of 2 bases from V and 0 bases from J, the junction contained 3 bases not matched to a gene.

V is TRBV11-3 and J is TRBJ2-7, with no clear D. V lost 3 bases and J lost 2, with 14 bases in between. The CDR3 is made up of 15 amino acids. Germline values: CDR1 SGHNT, CDR2 YENEEA. CDR3 nucleotide sequence: TGTGCCAGCAGCTTGAACCCGGGTCGGACCTACGAGCAGTACTTC. It translates to CASSLNPGRTYEQYF.

Only one count was recorded for this clone. The V call is TRBV19, the J call TRBJ2-1; 9 nucleotides align to TRBD1. Trimming at V came to 5 bases and at J to 3 bases, leaving 5 bases not matched to a gene. The CDR3 consists of 15 residues. Per the germline V gene, CDR1 is LNHDA and CDR2 is SQIVND (reference sequence). The CDR3 region is CASSEGQGVYNEQFF. In DNA, the CDR3 is TGTGCCAGTAGTGAGGGACAGGGAGTCTACAATGAGCAGTTCTTC.

CDR3 nucleotides: TGCGCCAGCAGCACCGGACAGGGTGCTGAAAAACTGTTTTTT. Its protein product is CASSTGQGAEKLFF. The chain employs TRBV5-1 and TRBJ1-4; 8 nucleotides agree with TRBD1. Trimming removed 4 bases from V and 7 bases from J; junction bases left unmatched: 6. This CDR3 has 14 amino acids. The germline V gene has CDR1 SGHRS and CDR2 YFSETQ.

The CDR3: CASSIWGADGYTF. The CDR3 DNA is TGTGCCAGTAGTATCTGGGGGGCGGATGGCTACACCTTC. The chain carries TRBV19 and TRBJ1-2; possible D gene TRBD1, 6 bases. Germline CDR1 reads LNHDA; CDR2 reads SQIVND (reference sequence). Trimming cost V 3 bases and J 6 bases, with 11 bases left between them. This CDR3 region has 13 residues. Full variable domain (outside the CDR3, taken from reference TRBV19 and TRBJ1-2): DGGITQSPKYLFRKEGQNVTLSCEQNLNHDAMYWYRQDPGQGLRLIYYSQIVNDFQKGDIAEGYSVSREKKESFPLTVTSAQKNPTAFYLCASSIWGADGYTFGSGTRLTVV.

This clone was seen only once. The chain carries TRBV28 and TRBJ1-2; D unclear. CDR1 and CDR2 (germline): MDHEN, SYDVKM. The CDR3 runs to 12 residues. Trimming removed 6 bases from V and 8 bases from J, with 13 bases in between. In DNA form, the CDR3 reads TGTGCCAGCAGCCCAGCCAATGGGGGCTACACCTTC. Its protein is CASSPANGGYTF.

The rearrangement uses TRBV7-7 and TRBJ2-2; 8 positions match TRBD1. After removal of 4 bases from V and 6 bases from J, the junction contained 7 bases not matched to a gene. The CDR3 has 15 amino acids. The germline V gene encodes CDR1 SSHAT and CDR2 FNYEAQ (reference sequence). The CDR3 loop is CASSSGQATAGELFF. In DNA form, the CDR3 reads TGTGCCAGCAGCTCGGGACAGGCGACGGCCGGGGAGCTGTTTTTT.

Points on this clone: The sample contains more than one DNA sequence encoding this CDR3. The chain employs TRBV5-1 and TRBJ2-1, with 9 bases matching TRBD2. CDR1 is SGHRS and CDR2 is YFSETQ in the germline V gene. The V and J ends lost 4 bases and 1 base, in that order; junction bases with no gene match: 0. This CDR3 is 14 amino acids long. The CDR3 nucleotides read TGCGCCAGCAGCCTAGCGGGGTCCTACAATGAGCAGTTCTTC. Translating gives CASSLAGSYNEQFF.

The sample holds a few counts of this clone. The chain carries TRBV30 and TRBJ1-2; 7 bases match TRBD1. V was pared by 2 bases and J by 3 bases, with 6 bases of the junction left unmatched. Looked up from germline, CDR1 is GTSNPN and CDR2 is SVGIG (reference sequence). The CDR3 extends over 14 amino acids. CDR3 DNA: TGTGCCTGGAGTACGAGGGGGCGTGACTATGGCTACACCTTC. Its translation: CAWSTRGRDYGYTF. Using reference TRBV30 and TRBJ1-2 for the parts outside the CDR3, the full variable domain is SQTIHQWPATLVQPVGSPLSLECTVEGTSNPNLYWYRQAAGRGLQLLFYSVGIGQISSEVPQNLSASRPQDRQFILSSKKLLLSDSGFYLCAWSTRGRDYGYTFGSGTRLTVV.

This clone occurred once. This chain connects TRBV4-1 to TRBJ2-1; 7 bases agree with TRBD1. The CDR3 sequence is 16 residues long. V lost 1 base, J lost 2 bases, and 5 bases stayed unmatched. Germline V lookup: CDR1 MGHRA, CDR2 YSYEKL. The CDR3 nucleotides read TGCGCCAGCAGCCAAGGGCTGGGGACAGCCTACAATGAGCAGTTCTTC. This gives the protein CASSQGLGTAYNEQFF.

The chain couples TRBV6-4 to TRBJ2-7, with a tentative D call TRBD1 (5 bases). CDR1 is MRHNA and CDR2 is SNTAGT in the germline V gene. The CDR3 is 11 amino acids. V lost 5 bases and J lost 6, with 8 bases in between. The CDR3 spells CASSLQGEQYF. The CDR3 nucleotides are TGTGCCAGCAGTCTGCAGGGCGAGCAGTACTTC.

V gene TRBV10-2 combines with J gene TRBJ1-4, with a weak D call TRBD1 (6 bases). Germline V CDR1 and CDR2: WSHSY, SAAADI. V was trimmed by 5 bases and J by 7 bases, leaving 17 bases between them. CDR3 length equals 15 residues. The CDR3 DNA reads as TGCGCCAGCAGTCGGGCAGGGGTCTTAGTTGAAAAACTGTTTTTT. Amino acid sequence: CASSRAGVLVEKLFF.

The chain uses TRBV11-3 and TRBJ2-7; 7 bases match TRBD1. This CDR3 contains 14 residues. Trimming took 2 bases from V and 2 from J; bases not matched to a gene: 3. Germline values: CDR1 SGHNT, CDR2 YENEEA. The DNA of the CDR3 is TGTGCCAGCAGCTTAACCGGGACAGCCTACGAGCAGTACTTC. Its protein is CASSLTGTAYEQYF.

This chain joins TRBV6-8 and TRBJ1-1, with D possibly being TRBD1 (5 bases). V lost 6 bases, J lost 2 bases, and 19 bases lay in between. The CDR3 sequence is 16 residues long. The germline V gene has CDR1 MNHGY and CDR2 SAAAGT. This CDR3 reads CASRWPTGLSNTEAFF. In DNA form, the CDR3 reads TGTGCCAGCAGGTGGCCTACGGGACTCAGTAACACTGAAGCTTTCTTT.

V is TRBV7-1 and J is TRBJ2-4; 8 bases map to TRBD2. TRBV7-1 is placed among ORFs of uncertain function. The CDR3 contains 14 residues. J gave up 2 bases and V 8 bases, and 5 bases lay outside the gene matches. This CDR3 is CASESSGTKNIQYF. CDR3 in DNA: TGTGCCAGCGAGAGTAGCGGGACCAAAAACATTCAGTACTTC.

This clone turned up a few times. The rearrangement joins TRBV29-1 to TRBJ2-3; TRBD1 might be the D (6 bases). The germline V gene encodes CDR1 SQVTM and CDR2 ANQGSEA. Trimming cost V 5 bases and J 3 bases, with 9 bases left between them. This CDR3 is built from 12 residues. CDR3 loop: CSVLQGTDTQYF. CDR3 DNA: TGCAGCGTTCTGCAGGGGACAGATACGCAGTATTTT.

V gene TRBV11-1 combines with J gene TRBJ2-5; a weak D match, TRBD1 (5 bases). V was cut by 3 bases and J by 3 bases, with 14 bases left in between. The CDR3 is 15 residues long. Looked up from germline, CDR1 is SGHAT and CDR2 is FQDESV (reference sequence). The chain's CDR3 is CASSLAAGREETQYF. The DNA for the CDR3 is TGTGCCAGCAGCTTGGCCGCTGGCAGGGAAGAGACCCAGTACTTC. The complete variable domain, with remaining parts taken from reference TRBV11-1 and TRBJ2-5, reads EAEVAQSPRYKITEKSQAVAFWCDPISGHATLYWYRQILGQGPELLVQFQDESVVDDSQLPKDRFSAERLKGVDSTLKIQPAELGDSAMYLCASSLAAGREETQYFGPGTRLLVL.

This sequence joins TRBV18 and TRBJ1-1; D may be TRBD1 (6 bases). The CDR3 runs 14 residues. V shed 1 base and J shed 3 bases, with 9 bases lying between them. Germline-derived CDR1 and CDR2 are KGHSH and LQKENI. The CDR3, as DNA: TGTGCCAGCTCACCACGGGCAGGGGACACTGAAGCTTTCTTT. Amino acid sequence: CASSPRAGDTEAFF.

This clone has more than one count but fewer than ten. This rearrangement joins TRBV23-1 to TRBJ2-2; D might be TRBD1 (5 bases). TRBV23-1 is annotated as an ORF whose role is uncertain. The V end lost 4 bases, the J end lost 1 base, and 10 bases lay between the germline ends. The CDR3 runs to 15 residues. The DNA of the CDR3 is TGCGCCAGCAGTCGGACAAGAAGGAACACCGGGGAGCTGTTTTTT. It specifies CASSRTRRNTGELFF.

This clone was counted between two and nine times. The chain employs TRBV15 and TRBJ2-2, with TRBD1 matching over 10 bases. The CDR3 contains 15 residues. Germline V CDR1 and CDR2: LNHNV, YYDKDF (reference sequence). The V and J ends lost 7 bases and 4 bases, in that order; junction bases with no gene match: 6. CDR3: CATNVGTGVTGELFF. The CDR3 DNA is TGTGCCACCAATGTGGGGACAGGGGTCACCGGGGAGCTGTTTTTT.

This clone occurred a few times. The rearrangement links TRBV6-8 to TRBJ1-5, with unresolved D. CDR1 is MNHGY, CDR2 SAAAGT, per germline. The CDR3 sequence is 16 residues long. Trimming stripped 1 base from V and 0 bases from J, with 10 bases between. CDR3 loop: CASSYWSANSNQPQHF. CDR3 nucleotide sequence: TGTGCCAGCAGTTACTGGTCGGCTAATAGCAATCAGCCCCAGCATTTT.

The rearrangement links TRBV7-2 to TRBJ1-1; D ambiguous. Germline values: CDR1 SGHTA, CDR2 FQGNSA. Between the trimmed V and J ends, which lost 6 bases and 6 bases, there was a span of 14 bases. This CDR3 is built from 13 residues. In nucleotides, the CDR3 is TGTGCCAGCAGTTGGGCTTCCGGGGCTGAAGCTTTCTTT. This sequence encodes CASSWASGAEAFF. The whole variable domain, filled in from reference TRBV7-2 and TRBJ1-1, reads GAGVSQSPSNKVTEKGKDVELRCDPISGHTALYWYRQSLGQGLEFLIYFQGNSAPDKSGLPSDRFSAERTGGSVSTLTIQRTQQEDSAVYLCASSWASGAEAFFGQGTRLTVV.

In DNA, the CDR3 is TGCGCCAGCAGTGAGGGAACGGCGCACACAGATACGCAGTATTTT. It specifies CASSEGTAHTDTQYF. The chain combines TRBV10-1 with TRBJ2-3; D remains unclear. V was trimmed by 2 bases and J by 2 bases, leaving 11 bases between them. CDR3 length equals 15 residues. The germline V gene encodes CDR1 WNHNN and CDR2 SYGVQD (reference sequence).

The chain couples TRBV6-8 to TRBJ1-3; no definite D call. The CDR3 runs to 16 residues. CDR1 and CDR2 from the germline V gene are MNHGY and SAAAGT. V lost 6 bases to trimming and J lost 0 bases, with 15 bases between them. This chain's CDR3 is CASSPAGINSGNTIYF. The DNA of the CDR3 is TGTGCCAGCAGCCCCGCCGGGATTAACTCTGGAAACACCATATATTTT.